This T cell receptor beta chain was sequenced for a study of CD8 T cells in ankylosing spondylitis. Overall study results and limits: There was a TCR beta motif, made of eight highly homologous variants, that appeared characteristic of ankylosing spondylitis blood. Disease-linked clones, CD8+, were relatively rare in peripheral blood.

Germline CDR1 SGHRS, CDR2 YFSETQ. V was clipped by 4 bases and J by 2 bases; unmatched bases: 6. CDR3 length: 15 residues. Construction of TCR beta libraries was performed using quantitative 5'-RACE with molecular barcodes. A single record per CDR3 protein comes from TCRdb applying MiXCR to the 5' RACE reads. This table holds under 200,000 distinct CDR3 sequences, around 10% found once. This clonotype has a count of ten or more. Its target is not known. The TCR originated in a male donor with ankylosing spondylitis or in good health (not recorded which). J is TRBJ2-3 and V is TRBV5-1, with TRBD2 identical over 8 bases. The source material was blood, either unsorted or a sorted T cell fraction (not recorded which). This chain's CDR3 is CASSLGLAHTDTQYF. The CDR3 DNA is TGCGCCAGCAGCCTTGGACTAGCCCACACAGATACGCAGTATTTT.